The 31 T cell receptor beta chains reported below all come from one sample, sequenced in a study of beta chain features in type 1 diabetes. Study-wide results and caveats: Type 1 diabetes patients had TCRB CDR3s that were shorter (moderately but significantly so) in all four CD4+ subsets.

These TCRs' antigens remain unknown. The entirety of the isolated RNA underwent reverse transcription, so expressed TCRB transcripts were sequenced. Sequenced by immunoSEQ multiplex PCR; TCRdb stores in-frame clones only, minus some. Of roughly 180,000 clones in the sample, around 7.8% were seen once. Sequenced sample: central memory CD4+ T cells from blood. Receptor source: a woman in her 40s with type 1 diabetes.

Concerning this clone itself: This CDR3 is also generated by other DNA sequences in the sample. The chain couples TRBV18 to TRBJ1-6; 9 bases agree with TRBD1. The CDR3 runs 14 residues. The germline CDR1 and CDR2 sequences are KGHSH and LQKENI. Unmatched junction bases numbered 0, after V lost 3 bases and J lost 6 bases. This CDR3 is CASSPGQGNSPLHF. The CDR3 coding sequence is TGTGCCAGCTCACCGGGACAGGGTAATTCACCCCTCCACTTT. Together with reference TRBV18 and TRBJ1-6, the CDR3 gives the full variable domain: NAGVMQNPRHLVRRRGQEARLRCSPMKGHSHVYWYRQLPEEGLKFMVYLQKENIIDESGMPKERFSAEFPKEGPSILRIQQVVRGDSAAYFCASSPGQGNSPLHFGNGTRLTVT.

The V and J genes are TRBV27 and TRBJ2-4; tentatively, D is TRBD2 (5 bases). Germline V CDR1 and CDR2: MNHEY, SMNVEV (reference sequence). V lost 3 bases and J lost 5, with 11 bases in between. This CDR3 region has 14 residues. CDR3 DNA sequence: TGTGCCAGCAGTTTTCGGGGAGTGGAAAACATTCAGTACTTC. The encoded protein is CASSFRGVENIQYF.

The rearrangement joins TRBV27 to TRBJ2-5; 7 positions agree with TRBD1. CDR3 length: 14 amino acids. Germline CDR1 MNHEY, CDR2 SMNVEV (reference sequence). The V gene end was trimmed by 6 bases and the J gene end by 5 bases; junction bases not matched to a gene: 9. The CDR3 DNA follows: TGTGCCAGCAGATCCCTCGGACAGGAGGAGACCCAGTACTTC. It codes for CASRSLGQEETQYF.

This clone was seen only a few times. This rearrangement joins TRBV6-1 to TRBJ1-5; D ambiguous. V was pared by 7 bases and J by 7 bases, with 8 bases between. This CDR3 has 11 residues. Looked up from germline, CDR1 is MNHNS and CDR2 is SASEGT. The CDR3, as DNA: TGTGCCAGCATGCGGCGGCAGCCCCAGCATTTT. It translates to CASMRRQPQHF.

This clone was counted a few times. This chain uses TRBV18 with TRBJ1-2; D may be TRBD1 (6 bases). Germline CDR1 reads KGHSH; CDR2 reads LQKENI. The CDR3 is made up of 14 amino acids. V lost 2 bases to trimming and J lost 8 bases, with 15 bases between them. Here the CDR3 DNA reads TGTGCCAGCTCACCAGACGGGACAATCGGAGGCTACACCTTC. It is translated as CASSPDGTIGGYTF.

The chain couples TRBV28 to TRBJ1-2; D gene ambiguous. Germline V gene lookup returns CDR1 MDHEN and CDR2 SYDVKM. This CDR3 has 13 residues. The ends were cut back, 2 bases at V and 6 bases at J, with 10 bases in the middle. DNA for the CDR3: TGTGCCAGCAGTTTAAGAACAATCCATGGCTACACCTTC. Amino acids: CASSLRTIHGYTF.

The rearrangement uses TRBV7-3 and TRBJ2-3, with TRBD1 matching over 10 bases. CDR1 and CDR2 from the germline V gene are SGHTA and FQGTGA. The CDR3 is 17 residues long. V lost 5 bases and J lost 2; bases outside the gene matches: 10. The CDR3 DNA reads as TGTGCCAGCAGCCGACACTCGGGGACAGGGGTCACAGATACGCAGTATTTT. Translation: CASSRHSGTGVTDTQYF.

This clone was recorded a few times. CDR3: CASSPGRDRQYF. The CDR3 DNA sequence: TGTGCCAGCTCACCCGGCAGGGACAGGCAGTACTTC. The V gene is TRBV18, the J gene TRBJ2-7, with TRBD1 matching over 7 bases. This CDR3 is built from 12 residues. V lost 3 bases to trimming and J lost 9 bases; unmatched junction nucleotides: 5. Per the germline V gene, CDR1 is KGHSH and CDR2 is LQKENI.

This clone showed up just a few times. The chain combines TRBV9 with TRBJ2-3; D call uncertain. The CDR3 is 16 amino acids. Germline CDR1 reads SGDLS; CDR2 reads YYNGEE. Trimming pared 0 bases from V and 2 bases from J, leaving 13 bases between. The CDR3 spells CASSVDTNQYTDTQYF. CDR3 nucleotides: TGTGCCAGCAGCGTAGATACTAACCAGTACACAGATACGCAGTATTTT.

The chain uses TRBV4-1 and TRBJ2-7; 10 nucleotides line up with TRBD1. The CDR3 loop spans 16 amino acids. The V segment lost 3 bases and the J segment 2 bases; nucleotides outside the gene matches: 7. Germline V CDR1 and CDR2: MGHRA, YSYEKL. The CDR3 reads CASSQATGTGAYEQYF. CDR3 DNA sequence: TGCGCCAGCAGCCAGGCTACCGGGACAGGGGCCTACGAGCAGTACTTC.

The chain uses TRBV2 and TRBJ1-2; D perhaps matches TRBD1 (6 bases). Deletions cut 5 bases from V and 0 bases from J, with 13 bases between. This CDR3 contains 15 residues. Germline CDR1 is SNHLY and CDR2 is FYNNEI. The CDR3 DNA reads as TGTGCCAGCAGTCTAGGGGGACAAACTAACTATGGCTACACCTTC. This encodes CASSLGGQTNYGYTF.

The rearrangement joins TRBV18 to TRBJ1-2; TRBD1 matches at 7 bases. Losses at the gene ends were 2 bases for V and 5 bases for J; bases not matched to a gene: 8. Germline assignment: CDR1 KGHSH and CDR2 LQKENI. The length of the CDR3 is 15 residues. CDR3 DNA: TGTGCCAGCTCACCAGCCGGGACAGCATCGTATGGCTACACCTTC. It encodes CASSPAGTASYGYTF.

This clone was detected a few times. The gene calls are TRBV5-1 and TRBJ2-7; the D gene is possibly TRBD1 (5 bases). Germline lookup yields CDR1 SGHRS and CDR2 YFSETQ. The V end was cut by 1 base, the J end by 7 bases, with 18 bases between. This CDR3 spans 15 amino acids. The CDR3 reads CASSLLTGVVEEQYF. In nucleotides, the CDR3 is TGCGCCAGCAGCTTGCTTACAGGAGTGGTCGAAGAGCAGTACTTC.

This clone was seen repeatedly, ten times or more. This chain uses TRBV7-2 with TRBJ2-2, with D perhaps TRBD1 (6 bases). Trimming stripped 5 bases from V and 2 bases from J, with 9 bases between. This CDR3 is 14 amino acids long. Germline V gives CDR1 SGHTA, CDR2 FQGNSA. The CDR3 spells CASSTGQNTGELFF. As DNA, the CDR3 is TGTGCCAGCAGCACGGGACAAAACACCGGGGAGCTGTTTTTT.

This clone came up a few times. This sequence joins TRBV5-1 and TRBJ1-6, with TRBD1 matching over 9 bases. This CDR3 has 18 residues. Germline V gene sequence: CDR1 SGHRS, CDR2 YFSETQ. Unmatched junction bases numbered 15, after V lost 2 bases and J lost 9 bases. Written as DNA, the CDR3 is TGCGCCAGCAGCTTTTCTCCCCCCTCGGGACAGGGAAGTTCACCCCTCCACTTT. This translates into CASSFSPPSGQGSSPLHF.

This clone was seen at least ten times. CDR3 bases: TGCATGACTACTGGGACAGCGAACACTGAAGCTTTCTTT. Translated, it gives CMTTGTANTEAFF. The rearrangement links TRBV29-1 to TRBJ1-1; 7 bases are shared with TRBD1. Germline V gene data show CDR1 as SQVTM and CDR2 as ANQGSEA. This CDR3 comprises 13 residues.

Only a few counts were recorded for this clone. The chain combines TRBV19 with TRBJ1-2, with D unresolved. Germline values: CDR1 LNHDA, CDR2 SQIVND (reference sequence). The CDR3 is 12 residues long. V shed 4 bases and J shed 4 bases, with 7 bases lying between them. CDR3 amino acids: CASSNSPYGYTF. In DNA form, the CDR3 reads TGTGCCAGTAGTAACTCGCCCTATGGCTACACCTTC.

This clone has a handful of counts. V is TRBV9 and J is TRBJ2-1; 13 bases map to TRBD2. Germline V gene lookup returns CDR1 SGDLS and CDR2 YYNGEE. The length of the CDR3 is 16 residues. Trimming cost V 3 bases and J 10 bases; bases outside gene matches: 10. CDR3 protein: CASSAGLAGSPGEQFF. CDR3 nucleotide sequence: TGTGCCAGCAGCGCGGGACTAGCGGGATCCCCCGGGGAGCAGTTCTTC.

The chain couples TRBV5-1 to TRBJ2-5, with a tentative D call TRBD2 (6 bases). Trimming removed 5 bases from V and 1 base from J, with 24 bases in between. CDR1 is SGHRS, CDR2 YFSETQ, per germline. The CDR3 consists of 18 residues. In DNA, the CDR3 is TGCGCCAGCAGGTCACTAGCCCAGGTTCGCAAGGTCCAAGAGACCCAGTACTTC. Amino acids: CASRSLAQVRKVQETQYF.

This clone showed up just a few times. In nucleotides, the CDR3 is TGTGCCAGCAGTTACGGGGGGGTAGAGCCTAATGAAAAACTGTTTTTT. Protein: CASSYGGVEPNEKLFF. This chain uses TRBV6-6 with TRBJ1-4; D is perhaps TRBD1 (5 bases). CDR3 length equals 16 residues. The germline gives CDR1 MNHNY, CDR2 SVGAGI (reference sequence). V lost 2 bases, J lost 3 bases, and 13 bases lay in between.

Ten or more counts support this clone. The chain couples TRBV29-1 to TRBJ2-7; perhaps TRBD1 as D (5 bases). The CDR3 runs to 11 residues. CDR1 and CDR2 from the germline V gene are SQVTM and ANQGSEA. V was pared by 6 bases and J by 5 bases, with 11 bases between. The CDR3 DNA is TGCAGCGTCGTTAGGGGCAACGAGCAGTACTTC. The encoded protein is CSVVRGNEQYF.

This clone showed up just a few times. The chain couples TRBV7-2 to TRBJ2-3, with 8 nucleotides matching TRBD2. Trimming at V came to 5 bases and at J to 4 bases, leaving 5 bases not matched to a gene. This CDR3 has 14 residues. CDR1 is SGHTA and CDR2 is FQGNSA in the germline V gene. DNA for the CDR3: TGTGCCAGCAGCACCGGGACTAGTGCAGATACGCAGTATTTT. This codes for CASSTGTSADTQYF.

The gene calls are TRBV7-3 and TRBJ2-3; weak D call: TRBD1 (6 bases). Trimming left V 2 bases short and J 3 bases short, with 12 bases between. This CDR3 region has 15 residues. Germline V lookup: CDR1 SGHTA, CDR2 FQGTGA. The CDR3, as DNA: TGTGCCAGCAGCTTAGGGAAAGGGGGAACAGATACGCAGTATTTT. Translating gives CASSLGKGGTDTQYF.

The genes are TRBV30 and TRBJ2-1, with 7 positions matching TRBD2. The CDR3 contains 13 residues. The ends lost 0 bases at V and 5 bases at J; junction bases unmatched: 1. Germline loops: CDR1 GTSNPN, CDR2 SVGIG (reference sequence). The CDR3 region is CAWSVGRDNEQFF. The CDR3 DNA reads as TGTGCCTGGAGTGTAGGGAGGGACAATGAGCAGTTCTTC.

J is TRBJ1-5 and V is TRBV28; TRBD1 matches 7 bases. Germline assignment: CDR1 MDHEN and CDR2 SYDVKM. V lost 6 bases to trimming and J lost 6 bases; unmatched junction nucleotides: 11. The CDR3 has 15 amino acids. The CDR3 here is CASRAAGTEAQPQHF. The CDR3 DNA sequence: TGTGCCAGCAGGGCCGCCGGGACAGAGGCTCAGCCCCAGCATTTT.

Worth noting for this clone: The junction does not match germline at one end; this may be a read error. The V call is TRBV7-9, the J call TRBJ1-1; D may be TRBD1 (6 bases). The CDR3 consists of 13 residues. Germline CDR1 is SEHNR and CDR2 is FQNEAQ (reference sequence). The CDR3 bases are TGTGCCAGCACCTTAGAGGGGGACACTGAAGCTTTCTTT. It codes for CASTLEGDTEAFF.

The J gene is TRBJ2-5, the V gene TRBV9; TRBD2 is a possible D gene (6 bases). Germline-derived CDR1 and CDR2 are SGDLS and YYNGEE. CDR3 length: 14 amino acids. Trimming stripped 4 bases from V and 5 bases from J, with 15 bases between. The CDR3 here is CASSSLGGRETQYF. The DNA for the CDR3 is TGTGCCAGCAGCTCATTGGGGGGTCGGGAGACCCAGTACTTC.

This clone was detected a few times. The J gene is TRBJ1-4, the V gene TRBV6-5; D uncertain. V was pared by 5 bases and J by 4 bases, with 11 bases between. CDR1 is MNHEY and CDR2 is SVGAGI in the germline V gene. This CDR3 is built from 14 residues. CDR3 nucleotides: TGTGCCAGCAGTCCCAGGCCGCTTAATGAAAAACTGTTTTTT. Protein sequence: CASSPRPLNEKLFF.

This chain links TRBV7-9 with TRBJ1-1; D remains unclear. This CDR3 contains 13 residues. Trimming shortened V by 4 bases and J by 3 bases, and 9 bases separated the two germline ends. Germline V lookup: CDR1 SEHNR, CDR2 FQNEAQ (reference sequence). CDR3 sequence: CASSSRSDTEAFF. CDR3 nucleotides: TGTGCCAGCAGCTCGCGAAGCGACACTGAAGCTTTCTTT.

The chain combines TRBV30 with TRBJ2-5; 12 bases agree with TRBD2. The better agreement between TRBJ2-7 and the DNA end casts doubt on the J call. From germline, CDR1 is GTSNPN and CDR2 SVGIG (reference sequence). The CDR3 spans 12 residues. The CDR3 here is CAWRLAGGEQYF. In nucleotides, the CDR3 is TGTGCCTGGAGACTAGCGGGAGGCGAGCAGTACTTC.

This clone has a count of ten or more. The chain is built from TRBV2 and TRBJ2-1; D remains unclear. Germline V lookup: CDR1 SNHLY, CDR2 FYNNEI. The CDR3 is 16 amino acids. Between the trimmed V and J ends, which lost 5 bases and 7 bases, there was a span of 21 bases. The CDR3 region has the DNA TGTGCCAGCAGTAAGAGCGTGAGTTCGTCGTTTAATGAGCAGTTCTTC. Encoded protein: CASSKSVSSSFNEQFF. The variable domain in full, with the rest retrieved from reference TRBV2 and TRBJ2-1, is EPEVTQTPSHQVTQMGQEVILRCVPISNHLYFYWYRQILGQKVEFLVSFYNNEISEKSEIFDDQFSVERPDGSNFTLKIRSTKLEDSAMYFCASSKSVSSSFNEQFFGPGTRLTVL.